This T cell receptor (beta chain) derives from a study of Tregs in tolerant kidney transplant recipients. Overall study results and limits: Tregs expanded with activated donor B cells seemed most donor-specific. Few patients were studied, so findings need validation in larger groups. No direct test of biological reproducibility was done here.

Comment on this clone: Antigen unknown.

The V and J ends lost 3 bases and 5 bases respectively, with 19 bases between them. In germline, CDR1 is LNHDA, CDR2 SQIVND (reference sequence). CDR3 length: 16 residues. Unstimulated regulatory T cells (CD4+CD25+CD127-), CD4+CD25- non-regulatory cells, CD4 and CD8 cells were FACS-sorted from thawed PBMCs. TCRdb keeps only in-frame clones here, not all; method: immunoSEQ multiplex PCR. The repertoire includes about 240,000 clones, about 80% of them detected once, and 0.5% to 0.65% sits in the top ten. Sequencing was carried out using CD4+ T cells from blood. The receptor's source is a human donor in good health. This chain links TRBV19 with TRBJ1-2, with D tentatively TRBD1 (5 bases). The CDR3 spells CASSIGGASGPYGYTF. The CDR3 DNA reads as TGTGCCAGTAGTATTGGTGGGGCATCAGGACCTTATGGCTACACCTTC.